This T cell receptor beta chain came from a study of shared clonotypes between healthy human individuals. The CDR3 consists of 17 residues. The V end was cut by 4 bases, the J end by 0 bases, with 17 bases between. The V gene's germline CDR1 is LNHDA and CDR2 SQIVND (reference sequence). Repertoires were generated with immunoSEQ multiplex PCR, while TCRdb's copy carries only in-frame clones and drops some. The data contain around 2.1 million clones, approximately 96% of them seen just once; the ten biggest clones take up more than 0.1%. The clonotype was recovered from a man younger than 30 in good health. The V and J genes are TRBV19 and TRBJ2-3; D might be TRBD2 (5 bases). The sequenced sample was naive CD4+ T cells sorted from blood. As to subset: CD45RA+ positively selected. CDR3 sequence (DNA): TGTGCCAGTAGTAGCGAAAATCCGGGATATAGCACAGATACGCAGTATTTT. It is translated as CASSSENPGYSTDTQYF.